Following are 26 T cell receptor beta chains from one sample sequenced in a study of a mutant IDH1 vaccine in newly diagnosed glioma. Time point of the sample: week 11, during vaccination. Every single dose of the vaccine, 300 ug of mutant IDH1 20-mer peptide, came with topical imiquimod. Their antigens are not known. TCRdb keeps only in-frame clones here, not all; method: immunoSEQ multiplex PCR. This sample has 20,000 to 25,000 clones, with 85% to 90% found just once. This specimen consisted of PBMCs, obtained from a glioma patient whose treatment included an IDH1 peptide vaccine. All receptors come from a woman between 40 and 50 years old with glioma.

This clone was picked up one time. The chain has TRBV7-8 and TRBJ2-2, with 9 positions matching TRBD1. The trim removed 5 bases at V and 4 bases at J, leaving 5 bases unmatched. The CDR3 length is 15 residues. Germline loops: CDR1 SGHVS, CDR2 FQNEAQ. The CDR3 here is CASSGQGMSTGELFF. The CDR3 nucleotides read TGTGCCAGCAGCGGACAGGGGATGAGCACCGGGGAGCTGTTTTTT.

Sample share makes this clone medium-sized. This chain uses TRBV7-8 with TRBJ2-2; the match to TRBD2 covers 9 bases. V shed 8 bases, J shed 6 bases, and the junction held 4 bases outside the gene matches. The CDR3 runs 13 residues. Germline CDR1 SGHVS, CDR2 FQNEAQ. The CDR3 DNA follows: TGTGCCAGCGGTCGACTAGCGGCCGGGGAGCTGTTTTTT. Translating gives CASGRLAAGELFF.

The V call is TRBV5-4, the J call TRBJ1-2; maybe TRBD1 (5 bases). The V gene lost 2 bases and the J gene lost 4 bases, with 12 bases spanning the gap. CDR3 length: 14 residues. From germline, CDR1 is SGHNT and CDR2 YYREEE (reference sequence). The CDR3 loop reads CASSFTGGTYGYTF. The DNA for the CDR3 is TGTGCCAGCAGCTTTACAGGAGGGACCTATGGCTACACCTTC.

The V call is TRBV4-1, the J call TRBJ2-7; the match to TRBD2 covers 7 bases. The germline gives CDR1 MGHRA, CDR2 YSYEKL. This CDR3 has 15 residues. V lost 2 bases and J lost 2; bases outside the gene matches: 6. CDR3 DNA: TGCGCCAGCAGCCAAAATAGCGGGCTCACCTACGAGCAGTACTTC. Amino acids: CASSQNSGLTYEQYF.

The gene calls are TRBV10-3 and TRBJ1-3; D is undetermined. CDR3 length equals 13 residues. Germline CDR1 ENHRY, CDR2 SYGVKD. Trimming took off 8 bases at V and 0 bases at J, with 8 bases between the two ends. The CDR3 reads CAIREASGNTIYF. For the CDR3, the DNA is TGTGCCATCCGGGAGGCCTCTGGAAACACCATATATTTT.

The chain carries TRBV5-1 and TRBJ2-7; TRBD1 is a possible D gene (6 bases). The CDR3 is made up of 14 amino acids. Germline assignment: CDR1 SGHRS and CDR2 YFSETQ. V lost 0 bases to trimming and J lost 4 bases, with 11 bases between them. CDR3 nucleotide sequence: TGCGCCAGCAGCTTGGACAGGGAGAAGTACGAGCAGTACTTC. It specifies CASSLDREKYEQYF. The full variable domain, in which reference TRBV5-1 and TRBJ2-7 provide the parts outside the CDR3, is KAGVTQTPRYLIKTRGQQVTLSCSPISGHRSVSWYQQTPGQGLQFLFEYFSETQRNKGNFPGRFSGRQFSNSRSEMNVSTLELGDSALYLCASSLDREKYEQYFGPGTRLTVT.

The CDR3 nucleotides read TGTGCCAGCAGTTACACAGGACTAGGGGACACCGGGGAGCTGTTTTTT. It yields the protein CASSYTGLGDTGELFF. The V gene is TRBV6-5, the J gene TRBJ2-2; 7 nucleotides line up with TRBD2. Germline-derived CDR1 and CDR2 are MNHEY and SVGAGI. CDR3 length: 16 residues. The trim removed 2 bases at V and 3 bases at J, leaving 6 bases unmatched.

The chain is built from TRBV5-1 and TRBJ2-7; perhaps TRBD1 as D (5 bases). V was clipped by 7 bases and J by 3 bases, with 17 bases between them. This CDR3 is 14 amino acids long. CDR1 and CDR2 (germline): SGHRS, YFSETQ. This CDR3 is CASRTTETYYEQYF. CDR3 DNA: TGCGCCAGCCGAACGACAGAGACCTACTACGAGCAGTACTTC.

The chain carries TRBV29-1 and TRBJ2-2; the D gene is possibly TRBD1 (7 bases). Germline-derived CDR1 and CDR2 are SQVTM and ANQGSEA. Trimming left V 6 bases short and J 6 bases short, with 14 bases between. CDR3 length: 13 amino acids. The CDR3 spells CSVTGRLSGELFF. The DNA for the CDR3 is TGCAGCGTGACAGGGAGGTTGTCCGGGGAGCTGTTTTTT.

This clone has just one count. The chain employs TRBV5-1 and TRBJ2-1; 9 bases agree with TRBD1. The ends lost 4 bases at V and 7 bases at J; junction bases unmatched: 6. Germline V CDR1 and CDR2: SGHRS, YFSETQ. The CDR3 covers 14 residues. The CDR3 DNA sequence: TGCGCCAGCAGCGTACCGGGACAGGGAAATGAGCAGTTCTTC. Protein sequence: CASSVPGQGNEQFF.

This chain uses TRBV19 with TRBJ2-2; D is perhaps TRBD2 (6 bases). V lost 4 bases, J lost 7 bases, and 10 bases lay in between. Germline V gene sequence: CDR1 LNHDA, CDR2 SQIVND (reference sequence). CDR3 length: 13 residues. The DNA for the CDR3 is TGTGCCAGTAGTACCGGACTACTCGGGGAGCTGTTTTTT. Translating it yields CASSTGLLGELFF. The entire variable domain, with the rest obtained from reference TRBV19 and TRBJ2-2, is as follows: DGGITQSPKYLFRKEGQNVTLSCEQNLNHDAMYWYRQDPGQGLRLIYYSQIVNDFQKGDIAEGYSVSREKKESFPLTVTSAQKNPTAFYLCASSTGLLGELFFGEGSRLTVL.

The CDR3 bases are TGTGCCTGGAGGCTGGCCGGACAGCTGAACACTGAAGCTTTCTTT. Encoded protein: CAWRLAGQLNTEAFF. This chain connects TRBV30 to TRBJ1-1; TRBD1 might be the D (6 bases). This CDR3 has 15 amino acids. CDR1 GTSNPN and CDR2 SVGIG come from the germline V gene (reference sequence). Trimming took off 3 bases at V and 0 bases at J, with 14 bases between the two ends.

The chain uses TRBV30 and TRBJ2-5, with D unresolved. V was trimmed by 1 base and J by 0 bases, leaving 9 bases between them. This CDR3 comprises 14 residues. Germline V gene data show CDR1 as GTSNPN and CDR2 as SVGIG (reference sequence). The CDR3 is CAWSASPYQETQYF. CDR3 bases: TGTGCCTGGAGTGCCAGTCCTTACCAAGAGACCCAGTACTTC. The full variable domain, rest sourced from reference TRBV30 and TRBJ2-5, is SQTIHQWPATLVQPVGSPLSLECTVEGTSNPNLYWYRQAAGRGLQLLFYSVGIGQISSEVPQNLSASRPQDRQFILSSKKLLLSDSGFYLCAWSASPYQETQYFGPGTRLLVL.

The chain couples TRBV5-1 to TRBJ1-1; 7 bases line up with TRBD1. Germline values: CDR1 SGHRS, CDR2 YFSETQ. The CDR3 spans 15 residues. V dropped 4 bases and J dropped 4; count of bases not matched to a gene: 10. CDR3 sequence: CASSIQGFGSTEAFF. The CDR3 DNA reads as TGCGCCAGCAGCATACAGGGGTTTGGGTCCACTGAAGCTTTCTTT.

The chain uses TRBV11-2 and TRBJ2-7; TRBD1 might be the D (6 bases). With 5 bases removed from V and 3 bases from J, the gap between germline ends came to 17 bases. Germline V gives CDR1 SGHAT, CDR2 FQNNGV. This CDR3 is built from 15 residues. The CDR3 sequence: CASSTRTGTYYEQYF. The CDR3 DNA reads TGTGCCAGCAGCACCCGAACCGGGACATACTACGAGCAGTACTTC.

DNA for the CDR3: TGTGCCACCAGCACCCCGCAGGTCACTGAAGCTTTCTTT. As protein: CATSTPQVTEAFF. The V call is TRBV15, the J call TRBJ1-1, with D unclear. There are 13 residues in the CDR3. The V and J ends lost 4 bases and 4 bases respectively, with 10 bases between them. Germline V gene data show CDR1 as LNHNV and CDR2 as YYDKDF (reference sequence).

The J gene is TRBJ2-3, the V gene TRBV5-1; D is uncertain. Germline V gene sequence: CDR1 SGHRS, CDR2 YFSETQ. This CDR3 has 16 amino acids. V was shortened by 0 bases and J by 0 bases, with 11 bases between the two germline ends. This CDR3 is CASSLAVEASTDTQYF. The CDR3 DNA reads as TGCGCCAGCAGCTTGGCCGTAGAGGCTAGCACAGATACGCAGTATTTT.

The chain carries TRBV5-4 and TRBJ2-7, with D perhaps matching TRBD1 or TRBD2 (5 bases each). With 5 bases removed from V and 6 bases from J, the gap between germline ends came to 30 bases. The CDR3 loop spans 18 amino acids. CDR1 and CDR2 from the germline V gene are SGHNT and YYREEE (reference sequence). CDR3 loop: CASSPGTSIPRRMGEQYF. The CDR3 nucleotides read TGTGCCAGCAGTCCCGGGACGTCAATCCCCCGGCGTATGGGCGAGCAGTACTTC.

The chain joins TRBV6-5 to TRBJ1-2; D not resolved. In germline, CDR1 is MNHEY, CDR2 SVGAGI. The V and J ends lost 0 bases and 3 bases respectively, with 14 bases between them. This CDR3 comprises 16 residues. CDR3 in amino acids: CASSYSSHGSHYGYTF. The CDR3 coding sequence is TGTGCCAGCAGTTACTCCTCCCATGGTTCCCACTATGGCTACACCTTC.

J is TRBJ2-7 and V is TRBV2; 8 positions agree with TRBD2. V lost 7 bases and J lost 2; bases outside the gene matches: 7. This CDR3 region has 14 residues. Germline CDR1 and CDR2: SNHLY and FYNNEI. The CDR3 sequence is CASKFQLAAYEQYF. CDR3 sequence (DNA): TGTGCCAGCAAGTTTCAACTAGCGGCCTACGAGCAGTACTTC.

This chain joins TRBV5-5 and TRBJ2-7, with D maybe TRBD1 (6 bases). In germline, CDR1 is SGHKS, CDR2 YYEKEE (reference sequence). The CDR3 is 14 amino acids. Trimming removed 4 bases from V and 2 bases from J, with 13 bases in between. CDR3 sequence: CASSIDRLPYEQYF. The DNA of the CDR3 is TGTGCCAGCAGCATCGACAGGCTACCCTACGAGCAGTACTTC.

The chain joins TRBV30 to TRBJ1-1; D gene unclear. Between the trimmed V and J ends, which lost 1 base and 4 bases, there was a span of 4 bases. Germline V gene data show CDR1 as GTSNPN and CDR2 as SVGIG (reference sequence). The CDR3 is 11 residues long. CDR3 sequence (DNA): TGTGCCTGGAGTGGGCGCACTGAAGCTTTCTTT. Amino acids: CAWSGRTEAFF.

The CDR3 spells CASKTTGNEQFF. CDR3 sequence (DNA): TGTGCCAGCAAGACAACGGGCAATGAGCAGTTCTTC. The chain has TRBV6-5 and TRBJ2-1; D remains ambiguous. V was cut by 7 bases and J by 6 bases, with 10 bases left in between. In germline, CDR1 is MNHEY, CDR2 SVGAGI. The CDR3 has 12 amino acids.

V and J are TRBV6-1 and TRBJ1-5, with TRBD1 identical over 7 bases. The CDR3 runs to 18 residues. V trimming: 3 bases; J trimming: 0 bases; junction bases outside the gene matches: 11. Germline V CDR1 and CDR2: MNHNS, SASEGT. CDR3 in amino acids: CASSEVPGGGFSNQPQHF. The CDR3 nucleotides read TGTGCCAGCAGTGAGGTGCCAGGGGGGGGATTTAGCAATCAGCCCCAGCATTTT.

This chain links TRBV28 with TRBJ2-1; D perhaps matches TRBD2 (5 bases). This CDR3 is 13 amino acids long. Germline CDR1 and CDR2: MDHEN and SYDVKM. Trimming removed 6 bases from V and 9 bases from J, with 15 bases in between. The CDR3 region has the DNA TGTGCCAGCAGCCTTGTAGCGAGCTTTGAGCAGTTCTTC. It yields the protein CASSLVASFEQFF.

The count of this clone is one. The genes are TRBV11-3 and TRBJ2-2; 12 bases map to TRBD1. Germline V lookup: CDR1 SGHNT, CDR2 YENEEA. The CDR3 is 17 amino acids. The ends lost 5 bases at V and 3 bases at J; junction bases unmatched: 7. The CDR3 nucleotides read TGTGCCAGCAGCGCCGGGACAGGGGGCCCTGACACCGGGGAGCTGTTTTTT. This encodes CASSAGTGGPDTGELFF.